This TCR beta chain derives from a study of high-grade serous ovarian cancer treatment subgroups. Tumor samples were taken before definitive surgery or chemotherapy. Overall study results and limits: Higher neoantigen levels went with greater TCR clonal relatedness.

The V gene's germline CDR1 is LNHDA and CDR2 SQIVND (reference sequence). The CDR3 consists of 15 residues. Trimming took 7 bases from V and 2 from J; bases not matched to a gene: 8. Comment on this clone: The antigen is not known.

Sequenced by immunoSEQ multiplex PCR; TCRdb stores in-frame clones only, minus some. The data contain more than 15,000 clones, around 73% of them seen just once; the ten biggest clones take up under 6%. The TCR sequence derives from a human donor with high-grade serous ovarian cancer. V usage is TRBV19 and J usage is TRBJ1-3; the match to TRBD1 covers 7 bases. What was sequenced was tumor tissue. Written as DNA, the CDR3 is TGTGCCAGTAAACGCGCGCAGGGGGCTGGAAACACCATATATTTT. This translates into CASKRAQGAGNTIYF.